This section outlines one TCR beta chain sequence together with its context. Its antigen remains unidentified. This sample is part of a study of cytomegalovirus exposure and HLA in healthy donors. General observations from the study: Cytomegalovirus-associated status was assigned to around 160 TCR beta chains. Confirmation was obtained in vitro that three CMV-associated chains are specific for CMV antigens. Earlier results showed most TCR beta V segments being productive about 90% or about 30% of the time.

Primers: 60 Vbeta forward and 13 Jbeta reverse. Using immunoSEQ multiplex PCR, the repertoire was profiled, and TCRdb retains in-frame clones only, with some absent. Here the sample spans around 120,000 clones, nearly 80% being singletons. The CDR3 is 13 residues long. Trimming pared 0 bases from V and 4 bases from J, leaving 8 bases between. This clonotype was sampled from a woman aged 40 to 49 in good health and CMV-seronegative. The sequencing input was PBMCs. The J gene is TRBJ2-7, the V gene TRBV5-3; tentative D call: TRBD2 (5 bases). TRBV5-3 is labeled an ORF, and its function is uncertain. The CDR3 protein is CARSLDGLYEQYF. CDR3 bases: TGTGCCAGAAGCTTGGACGGACTTTACGAGCAGTACTTC.